This TCR beta chain was sequenced for a study of technical replicates of blood from a few donors. Assay: immunoSEQ multiplex PCR; the TCRdb copy retains only in-frame clones and omits some. The sample shows around 83,000 clones, around 94% of them seen only once. The germline CDR1 and CDR2 sequences are ENHRY and SYGVKD. V lost 3 bases, J lost 2 bases, and 10 bases lay in between. The CDR3 length is 14 residues. Sequencing used T cells isolated from PBMCs. The clonotype comes from a human donor in good health. The genes are TRBV10-3 and TRBJ1-1; D not resolved. The CDR3 here is CAISDEQLNTEAFF. Written as DNA, the CDR3 is TGTGCCATCAGTGATGAACAGTTAAACACTGAAGCTTTCTTT.